The present T cell receptor (beta chain) was sequenced within a study of T cell clones after liver transplantation (dated by TCRdb to about 2019). Notes on the research overall: The samples were obtained from ITN030ST, a randomized trial that attempted immunosuppression withdrawal within 2 years after liver transplantation. Tolerance was defined as complete immunosuppression withdrawal for at least one year with no rise in liver enzymes beyond twice the upper limit of normal. Donor-reactive T cell clones were identified using TCRbeta sequencing after a pre-transplant mixed lymphocyte reaction and were then followed in post-transplant blood. Blood samples were collected pre-transplant, then pre-randomization ahead of withdrawal, and finally post-randomization once withdrawal had either been completed or failed. The subjects received no induction therapy and were kept on standard immunosuppression until randomization at 12-24 months post-transplant. The study cohort included 8 liver transplant recipients, of whom 3 were classified as tolerant and 5 as non-tolerant. As an antigen-independent comparator for donor-reactive sequences, third party-reactive TCRbeta sequences were also identified from pre-transplant MLRs. Three of the eight recipients were HCV-positive; the others were transplanted for non-autoimmune, non-viral indications. The paper's findings and limits, for the study overall: The decline in donor-reactive sequences exceeded the decline in third party-reactive sequences, suggesting partial antigen-specific deletion that was unrelated to withdrawal success. Because allograft tissue specimens were not available, migration of donor-reactive T cells into the graft, rather than deletion, may have occurred. Conclusions were preliminary, limited by small, heterogeneous patient numbers and non-standardized post-transplant time points. After accounting for repertoire turnover, donor-reactive detection was significantly reduced in 7 of 8 subjects for CD4 and 8 of 8 for CD8. A significant post-transplant decrease in circulating donor-reactive CD4 TCRbeta sequences was observed in most of the 8 subjects, irrespective of tolerance or HCV status. In two subjects, low numbers of available donor cells limited the measurable donor-reactive repertoire.

From its cysteine to its phenylalanine, the CDR3 spans 13 amino acids. The sequence is cut down to CDR3 DNA, 39 bases in frame from base 1. Trimming costs V 5 bases and J 4 bases, and their ends lie 12 bases apart. The germline V gene sets CDR1 to SGHRS and CDR2 to YFSETQ. Unstimulated PBMCs, after thawing, were stained for CD3, CD4 and CD8 and then FACS-sorted into CD3+CD4+ and CD3+CD8+ populations. Each of the 8 studied subjects was randomized to immunosuppression withdrawal. The Qiagen DNeasy Blood and Tissue Kit was used for genomic DNA isolation. Using immunoSEQ, frozen genomic DNA was subjected to high-throughput TCRbeta CDR3 sequencing, a process that included PCR amplification, mapping, bias correction and internal controls. Processing in the source paper ran as follows. Productive rearrangements were retained, and unique TCRbeta sequences were defined by the CDR3 nucleotide sequence together with the V and J gene. For classification of a sequence as donor-reactive, at least 5-fold expansion in CFSE-low cells relative to unstimulated pre-transplant cells and a frequency of at least 0.01% were required. Minimum frequency thresholds were set for each subject on the basis of the unstimulated sample with the lowest template count, so that a detection power of at least 90% was ensured. Jensen-Shannon divergence between the top 1000 TCRbeta sequences post-transplant and pre-transplant was used to measure repertoire turnover. Changes in detection of donor-reactive sequences were tested with two-sided Fisher's exact tests. The table was pulled from immuneACCESS by TCRdb, which kept in-frame rearrangements only. Such tables lose some clones; where checked, under half of the loss comes from unresolved V genes, and the rest has no known cause. V and J calls and clone size are given by that table; D and trimming were obtained from the DNA. The sample table contains under 85,000 clones; only one count was recorded for about 80% of them. Approximately 0.8% of the sample is taken by the ten largest.

A word on this clone: The specificity of this receptor is unknown. No qualities accompany the bases; no much larger clone lies one base away.

The source material was CD4+ T cells from blood, sampled 12 months after liver transplant. Rearrangement joined TRBV5-1 to TRBJ1-1, and the D gene may be TRBD1, 5 bases matching. This TCR came from a human patient who received a liver transplant. Some T cells seen after a transplant may have their origin in the graft donor. The CDR3 reads as follows: CASSGQGGTEAFF. The DNA sequence is as follows: TGCGCCAGCAGTGGGCAGGGCGGCACTGAAGCTTTCTTT.